A single sample is the source of the 7 T cell receptor beta chains below, sequenced in a study of T cell repertoires in cytomegalovirus infection. No antigen is known for these receptors. TCRdb analysed the reads with MiXCR anew, one entry per CDR3 protein. Counted here are around 900,000 distinct CDR3 sequences, around 29% occurring once; the ten biggest clones make up more than 12%. The input for sequencing was cultured CD8+ T cells from PBMCs, taken from culture after CMV antigen stimulation. The receptor source for this set is a human donor in good health (CMV status not recorded). Some clones in this sample may be carry-over from other donors' samples.

This clonotype was counted a few times. The chain couples TRBV7-9 to TRBJ1-1; 8 bases align to TRBD1. The CDR3 spans 13 residues. The trim removed 5 bases at V and 7 bases at J, leaving 6 bases unmatched. Germline V CDR1 and CDR2: SEHNR, FQNEAQ (reference sequence). The chain's CDR3 is CASSPRTGLEAFF. For the CDR3, the DNA is TGTGCCAGCAGCCCTCGGACAGGGCTTGAAGCTTTCTTT.

This clonotype has just a few counts. The junction departs from germline at one end; a sequencing error may be responsible. This rearrangement joins TRBV7-7 to TRBJ2-2; D gene ambiguous. The V gene's germline CDR1 is SSHAT and CDR2 FNYEAQ (reference sequence). This CDR3 comprises 17 residues. The CDR3 DNA is TGTGCTAGCAGCTCGACGCTGTCCCGCGCGAACACCGGGGAGCTGTTTTTT. This translates into CASSSTLSRANTGELFF.

This clonotype was counted only a few times. The chain links TRBV10-3 to TRBJ1-4; D is ambiguous. Germline CDR1 and CDR2: ENHRY and SYGVKD. The germline V and J ends were trimmed by 4 bases and 4 bases, with 13 bases remaining between them. The CDR3 runs 15 residues. CDR3 region: CAISGGNEFNEKLFF. CDR3 bases: TGTGCCATCAGTGGTGGCAACGAATTTAATGAAAAACTGTTTTTT.

There are a few counts of this clonotype. V is TRBV28 and J is TRBJ1-4; D remains unclear. With 3 bases removed from V and 0 bases from J, the gap between germline ends came to 20 bases. Germline V gene data show CDR1 as MDHEN and CDR2 as SYDVKM. This CDR3 comprises 19 residues. The CDR3 loop reads CASSFPRSAVDSTNEKLFF. CDR3 in DNA: TGTGCCAGCAGTTTCCCGAGATCCGCAGTGGACTCAACTAATGAAAAACTGTTTTTT.

The chain carries TRBV15 and TRBJ1-2, with 9 bases lining up with TRBD1. The germline V gene encodes CDR1 LNHNV and CDR2 YYDKDF (reference sequence). The CDR3 covers 15 residues. V dropped 0 bases and J dropped 10; count of bases not matched to a gene: 9. The CDR3 region has the DNA TGTGCCACCAGCAGAGATCTGGGACAGGGTAGCGACTACACCTTC. This gives the protein CATSRDLGQGSDYTF.

V usage is TRBV28 and J usage is TRBJ1-1, with D tentatively TRBD1 (6 bases). CDR1 is MDHEN and CDR2 is SYDVKM in the germline V gene. Trimming shortened V by 4 bases and J by 0 bases, and 15 bases separated the two germline ends. The CDR3 runs 16 residues. The CDR3 DNA reads as TGTGCCAGCAGTTCCACAGGGTCTAAGGTGAACACTGAAGCTTTCTTT. The encoded protein is CASSSTGSKVNTEAFF.

In this sample, this clonotype turned up a few times. This sequence joins TRBV11-2 and TRBJ2-1; D ambiguous. Trimming removed 5 bases at V and 5 bases at J, with 10 bases between. CDR1 SGHAT and CDR2 FQNNGV come from the germline V gene. The CDR3 runs to 13 residues. The CDR3 loop reads CASSADRDNEQFF. The DNA of the CDR3 is TGTGCCAGCAGCGCAGACCGAGACAATGAGCAGTTCTTC.